These 22 T cell receptor beta chains came from one sample sequenced in a study of post-analysis software for immune sequencing data. The TCR beta cDNA libraries contained unique molecular identifiers. TCRdb re-derived calls from the PCR reads in MiXCR, one entry per CDR3 protein. The sample includes about 400,000 distinct CDR3 sequences, roughly 30% of them seen just once. Study-wide findings and caveats: TRBV5-6, TRBV5-1 and TRBV20-1 were among four to six TRBV segments more frequent in patients than controls.

These receptors have no known antigen. Input material: blood. These receptors all stem from a girl aged 10-17 years with multiple sclerosis.

The chain recombines TRBV7-9 with TRBJ2-3; TRBD2 matches at 10 bases. Trimming at V came to 9 bases and at J to 7 bases, leaving 13 bases not matched to a gene. Germline V CDR1 and CDR2: SEHNR, FQNEAQ (reference sequence). The CDR3 runs to 15 residues. CDR3 nucleotides: TGTGCCAGTGAGGCTAGCGGGGGACTTTGGAATACGCAGTATTTT. Residues: CASEASGGLWNTQYF.

This chain joins TRBV6-1 and TRBJ2-5; a possible D gene is TRBD2 (6 bases). V dropped 1 base and J dropped 1 base, with 13 bases sitting between them. Germline CDR1 MNHNS, CDR2 SASEGT. This CDR3 contains 16 residues. The CDR3 nucleotides are TGTGCCAGCAGTGAAGTTGCGGGGCTGCTCCAAGAGACCCAGTACTTC. It translates to CASSEVAGLLQETQYF.

This clonotype has only a few counts. The CDR3 DNA reads as TGCGCCAGCAGCTTGGGCAGGGGGGTCACCTACGAGCAGTACTTC. Translation gives CASSLGRGVTYEQYF. The chain couples TRBV5-1 to TRBJ2-7, with D perhaps TRBD1 (7 bases). The length of the CDR3 is 15 residues. The germline V gene encodes CDR1 SGHRS and CDR2 YFSETQ. V lost 0 bases and J 2 bases, leaving 12 bases between the germline ends.

Regarding this clonotype: A single base separates this from a much larger clone, so it may be a read error. This sequence joins TRBV5-4 and TRBJ2-5; D gene uncertain. Per germline, CDR1 SGHNT and CDR2 YYREEE (reference sequence). CDR3 size: 11 residues. DNA for the CDR3: TGTGCCAGCAGCTACGAAGAGGCCCAGTACTTC. Translating it yields CASSYEEAQYF.

The rearrangement links TRBV6-2 or TRBV6-3 to TRBJ1-6; tentatively, D is TRBD1 (6 bases). Trimming shortened V by 3 bases and J by 8 bases, and 14 bases separated the two germline ends. There are 15 residues in the CDR3. Germline CDR1 and CDR2: MNHEY and SVGEGT. As DNA, the CDR3 is TGTGCCAGCAGTTATAGGGGGGTTGGTGATTCACCCCTCCACTTT. Translation gives CASSYRGVGDSPLHF.

This clonotype has just a few counts. This chain links TRBV7-9 with TRBJ2-1, with D perhaps matching TRBD1 (6 bases). The V end was cut by 0 bases, the J end by 2 bases, with 8 bases between. Germline V gene sequence: CDR1 SEHNR, CDR2 FQNEAQ (reference sequence). The CDR3 has 15 amino acids. The CDR3 DNA reads as TGTGCCAGCAGCTTAGCGGGGACAACCTACAATGAGCAGTTCTTC. The encoded protein is CASSLAGTTYNEQFF. The complete variable domain, with remaining parts taken from reference TRBV7-9 and TRBJ2-1, reads DTGVSQNPRHKITKRGQNVTFRCDPISEHNRLYWYRQTLGQGPEFLTYFQNEAQLEKSRLLSDRFSAERPKGSFSTLEIQRTEQGDSAMYLCASSLAGTTYNEQFFGPGTRLTVL.

This clonotype has just a few counts. This chain connects TRBV4-3 to TRBJ1-1, with D unresolved. There are 12 residues in the CDR3. V lost 0 bases, J lost 11 bases, and 10 bases lay in between. Germline loops: CDR1 LGHNA, CDR2 YSLEER. DNA of the CDR3: TGCGCCAGCAGCCAAGATCGGGTTTCGGCTTTCTTT. Translation: CASSQDRVSAFF.

This clonotype was recorded a few times. The chain employs TRBV29-1 and TRBJ2-5; D is unresolved. Germline CDR1 SQVTM, CDR2 ANQGSEA. The CDR3 is 11 residues long. Trimming cost V 1 base and J 4 bases, with 4 bases left between them. DNA of the CDR3: TGCAGCGTTGAAGGGTCAGAGACCCAGTACTTC. Its translation: CSVEGSETQYF.

V and J are TRBV7-3 and TRBJ2-3; 14 nucleotides agree with TRBD2. The V gene's germline CDR1 is SGHTA and CDR2 FQGTGA. The CDR3 sequence is 15 residues long. V trimming: 5 bases; J trimming: 11 bases; junction bases outside the gene matches: 9. The CDR3 sequence is CASSVGTSGSQGQYF. In DNA, the CDR3 is TGTGCCAGCAGCGTCGGGACTAGCGGGAGCCAAGGGCAGTATTTT.

This rearrangement joins TRBV4-2 to TRBJ2-3; D gene unclear. Trimming removed 4 bases at V and 2 bases at J, with 10 bases between. CDR3 length: 14 residues. The germline gives CDR1 LGHNA, CDR2 YNFKEQ. The CDR3, as DNA: TGTGCCAGCAGCCGAGATGGTAACACAGATACGCAGTATTTT. It translates to CASSRDGNTDTQYF.

The chain carries TRBV29-1 and TRBJ2-5; perhaps TRBD2 as D (7 bases). The CDR3 is made up of 17 amino acids. Germline V gene sequence: CDR1 SQVTM, CDR2 ANQGSEA. Trimming cost V 0 bases and J 1 base, with 18 bases left between them. The CDR3 loop is CSVEERGGGPPQETQYF. CDR3 nucleotides: TGCAGCGTTGAAGAACGCGGCGGGGGCCCCCCCCAAGAGACCCAGTACTTC.

The V call is TRBV10-1, the J call TRBJ2-2, with D perhaps assigned TRBD1 or TRBD2 (5 bases each). The length of the CDR3 is 14 residues. Germline CDR1 and CDR2: WNHNN and SYGVQD (reference sequence). The ends were cut back, 0 bases at V and 7 bases at J, with 9 bases in the middle. The CDR3 DNA reads TGCGCCAGCAGTGAGTCGGGACCCCTCGGGGAGCTGTTTTTT. Its translation: CASSESGPLGELFF.

V is TRBV24-1 and J is TRBJ1-1, with TRBD1 matching over 8 bases. CDR3 length: 15 residues. Germline CDR1 KGHDR, CDR2 SFDVKD. The ends lost 2 bases at V and 1 base at J; junction bases unmatched: 2. CDR3 residues: CATSDSGTGNTEAFF. CDR3 nucleotide sequence: TGTGCCACCAGTGATTCCGGGACAGGGAACACTGAAGCTTTCTTT.

This clonotype was detected many times. V gene TRBV9 combines with J gene TRBJ1-6; TRBD1 is a possible D gene (5 bases). The V end was cut by 4 bases, the J end by 7 bases, with 9 bases between. Per germline, CDR1 SGDLS and CDR2 YYNGEE. This CDR3 spans 13 amino acids. In nucleotides, the CDR3 is TGTGCCAGCAGCAGGGGAGACAATTCACCCCTCCACTTT. Amino acids: CASSRGDNSPLHF. Looking up the rest from reference TRBV9 and TRBJ1-6 gives the full variable domain: DSGVTQTPKHLITATGQRVTLRCSPRSGDLSVYWYQQSLDQGLQFLIQYYNGEERAKGNILERFSAQQFPDLHSELNLSSLELGDSALYFCASSRGDNSPLHFGNGTRLTVT.

As to this clonotype: One end of the junction varies from germline; a read error may be responsible. V usage is TRBV10-3 and J usage is TRBJ2-7; no reliable D call. The CDR3 is 12 amino acids. CDR1 and CDR2 from the germline V gene are ENHRY and SYGVKD. The CDR3 region has the DNA TGTGCCCCCCTGAAGGGCTCCTGCGAGCAGTACTTC. Amino acids: CAPLKGSCEQYF.

The chain couples TRBV28 to TRBJ2-7; 10 nucleotides line up with TRBD1. Germline CDR1 MDHEN, CDR2 SYDVKM. This CDR3 comprises 15 residues. V shed 5 bases and J 1 base; nucleotides not matched to a gene: 5. The CDR3 sequence: CASSRQGARSYEQYF. The CDR3 coding sequence is TGTGCCAGCAGTCGACAGGGGGCCAGGTCCTACGAGCAGTACTTC.

Ten or more counts support this clonotype. The chain employs TRBV7-9 and TRBJ1-1; D call uncertain. The CDR3 runs to 12 residues. Germline V gene data show CDR1 as SEHNR and CDR2 as FQNEAQ (reference sequence). Trimming stripped 3 bases from V and 3 bases from J, with 5 bases between. CDR3: CASSFLDTEAFF. DNA of the CDR3: TGTGCCAGCAGCTTCTTGGACACTGAAGCTTTCTTT.

This clonotype was counted between two and nine times. V usage is TRBV5-5 and J usage is TRBJ1-5; D gene ambiguous. The germline V gene encodes CDR1 SGHKS and CDR2 YYEKEE (reference sequence). Trimming removed 4 bases from V and 5 bases from J, with 7 bases in between. The CDR3 extends over 12 amino acids. CDR3 coding DNA: TGTGCCAGCAGCCCCTACGATCAGCCCCAGCATTTT. Translated: CASSPYDQPQHF.

The rearrangement links TRBV20-1 to TRBJ2-5; 8 nucleotides align to TRBD1. The closer fit of TRBJ2-7 to the DNA end suggests the J call may be wrong. The CDR3 consists of 13 residues. CDR1 DFQATT and CDR2 SNEGSKA come from the germline V gene (reference sequence). The CDR3, as DNA: TGCAGTGCACATTACCAACAGGGGGGCGAGCAGTACTTC. Translation: CSAHYQQGGEQYF.

The gene calls are TRBV10-3 and TRBJ1-5; D is possibly TRBD1 (6 bases). Trimming removed 3 bases at V and 3 bases at J, with 15 bases between. Germline CDR1 ENHRY, CDR2 SYGVKD. The CDR3 runs to 16 residues. CDR3 coding DNA: TGTGCCATCAGTGAATACAGGGCAGCGAACAATCAGCCCCAGCATTTT. This sequence encodes CAISEYRAANNQPQHF.

V gene TRBV29-1 combines with J gene TRBJ1-1; D is unresolved. V was shortened by 6 bases and J by 5 bases, with 28 bases between the two germline ends. This CDR3 has 17 residues. Germline CDR1 is SQVTM and CDR2 is ANQGSEA. The CDR3 here is CSVPSKKGPTPMTEAFF. The CDR3 DNA reads as TGCAGCGTCCCTTCGAAGAAGGGCCCCACCCCTATGACTGAAGCTTTCTTT.

This clonotype was detected ten times or more. The junction departs from germline at one end; a sequencing error may be responsible. The gene calls are TRBV5-5 and TRBJ2-5, with 14 bases lining up with TRBD2. Germline V gene lookup returns CDR1 SGHKS and CDR2 YYEKEE (reference sequence). The CDR3 spans 15 residues. CDR3 DNA: TGTGCTAGCAGCTTCGGACTAGCGGGGGGAGAGACCCAGTACTTC. Translated: CASSFGLAGGETQYF.